This T cell receptor beta chain was identified during a study of T cells in localized non-small cell lung cancer. A note on this clone: Its matching antigen is unknown.

Study-level results: A denser population of T cells in blood accompanied longer overall survival. Sequencing involved a lone tumor region, leaving heterogeneity possible. The greatest T cell clonality was found in uninvolved adjacent lung (higher than in tumor). Within adjacent lung there appeared a median approximately 58 of the top 100 tumor clones.

The assay was immunoSEQ multiplex PCR, and TCRdb's table has in-frame clones only and misses some. The profile shows some 35,000 clones, around nine tenths of them singletons. CDR1 is SGHAT, CDR2 FQNNGV, per germline. This CDR3 has 15 amino acids. The J segment lost 2 bases and the V segment lost 5 bases, leaving 6 bases of the junction unmatched. The rearrangement joins TRBV11-2 to TRBJ2-1, with 7 bases fitting TRBD1. The sequence was obtained from a female donor at least 60 years old with stage I lung adenocarcinoma. The input for sequencing was peripheral blood, taken before any cancer treatment. For the CDR3, the DNA is TGTGCCAGCAGCCCTTGGGGGACAGCCTACAATGAGCAGTTCTTC. Encoded protein: CASSPWGTAYNEQFF. The full variable domain, with the rest looked up from reference TRBV11-2 and TRBJ2-1, is EAGVAQSPRYKIIEKRQSVAFWCNPISGHATLYWYQQILGQGPKLLIQFQNNGVVDDSQLPKDRFSAERLKGVDSTLKIQPAKLEDSAVYLCASSPWGTAYNEQFFGPGTRLTVL.